This TCR beta chain was profiled in a study of control samples from healthy donors and cancer patients. V was pared by 5 bases and J by 6 bases, with 15 bases of the junction left unmatched. Germline assignment: CDR1 SGHAT and CDR2 FQDESV (reference sequence). The CDR3 length is 16 residues. Using immunoSEQ multiplex PCR, the repertoire was profiled, and TCRdb retains in-frame clones only, with some absent. The sample carries 95,000 to 150,000 clones, roughly 90% recorded once. The chain links TRBV11-1 to TRBJ1-2, with TRBD1 matching 7 bases. The sequenced sample was blood. The source is a man younger than 35 in good health. CDR3 bases: TGTGCCAGCAGCCCCCGGAACGACAGGGCCATTGATGGCTACACCTTC. Protein sequence: CASSPRNDRAIDGYTF.